This T cell receptor beta chain comes out of a study of T-cell memory formation after mild COVID-19. Details on this clonotype: Its antigen is not known.

Whole-study findings and limits: Clones that shrank (day 15 to 85) were balanced CD4/CD8, whereas later expanders leaned CD4+. Nothing showed for sure that second-wave clones peaking on day 37 were SARS-CoV-2 specific. A subset of responding clones appeared in pre-infection memory, suggesting cross-reactive memory joined.

V gave up 6 bases and J gave up 0 bases, with 18 bases separating them. The CDR3 runs 16 residues. CDR1 and CDR2 from the germline V gene are DFQATT and SNEGSKA (reference sequence). TCRalpha and TCRbeta libraries used 5'RACE with constant-segment primers and UMIs. TCRdb reprocessed the 5' RACE reads with MiXCR, giving one entry per CDR3 protein. The repertoire has 470,000 or so distinct CDR3 sequences, approximately 23% of them found once; the top ten carry about an eighth. Sequencing was done on a sample of PBMCs or a T cell subset sorted from them (not recorded which). The receptor was isolated from an adult woman who had mild COVID-19 (a few samples of this study predate the infection). Cell type and time point are not known. V gene TRBV20-1 combines with J gene TRBJ1-3; D perhaps matches TRBD1 (5 bases). CDR3 coding DNA: TGCAGTGCCATAATGGGGCAGCCAAGCTCTGGAAACACCATATATTTT. It is translated as CSAIMGQPSSGNTIYF.